The T cell receptor beta chain under discussion was sequenced for a study of OX40 agonist ivuxolimab in advanced cancers. V shed 7 bases, J shed 5 bases, and the junction held 13 bases outside the gene matches. Germline CDR1 is LNHNV and CDR2 is YYDKDF (reference sequence). The CDR3 runs to 16 residues. The protocol was immunoSEQ multiplex PCR, while the TCRdb copy is restricted to in-frame clones and leaves out a portion. In the table there are tens of thousands of clones, 85% to 90% of which are singletons. This sequence originates from an adult with an advanced solid tumor such as melanoma, head and neck, liver or kidney cancer. The chain couples TRBV15 to TRBJ2-1; 8 positions match TRBD2. Sequences were derived from CD4+ or CD8+ T cells sorted from blood, sampled in a trial of the OX40 agonist ivuxolimab. The CDR3 sequence: CATIDRFSGIHNEQFF. CDR3 bases: TGTGCCACCATCGATAGATTTAGCGGGATCCACAATGAGCAGTTCTTC.